The 3 T cell receptor beta chains below all came from one sample that was sequenced in a study of blood T cells in healthy people across ages. Using a J-beta primer mix together with a sample-barcoded 5' primer, a second PCR was run for roughly 6 to 11 cycles. TCRdb analysed the 5' RACE reads with MiXCR anew, one entry per CDR3 protein. The table has about 670,000 distinct CDR3 sequences, around two fifths seen once. The sample comprised blood. The origin of the receptors is an elderly man in good health.

V usage is TRBV6-5 and J usage is TRBJ2-5, with D perhaps matching TRBD1 (6 bases). Germline-derived CDR1 and CDR2 are MNHEY and SVGAGI. The ends were cut back, 8 bases at V and 11 bases at J, with 21 bases in the middle. The CDR3 length is 13 residues. CDR3 loop: CASGLIYRDEQYF. CDR3 DNA sequence: TGTGCCAGCGGGCTAATTTACAGGGATGAGCAGTACTTC.

The chain recombines TRBV7-2 with TRBJ1-1; D unclear. The CDR3 contains 16 residues. The V end was cut by 4 bases, the J end by 7 bases, with 22 bases between. Germline CDR1 reads SGHTA; CDR2 reads FQGNSA. The CDR3 DNA follows: TGTGCCAGCAGCTCAGGCCAACAATGGGTAATCGATGAAGCTTTCTTT. Its protein is CASSSGQQWVIDEAFF.

The chain links TRBV30 to TRBJ2-7; D call uncertain. Germline V gene lookup returns CDR1 GTSNPN and CDR2 SVGIG (reference sequence). The CDR3 has 13 residues. V lost 0 bases and J 2 bases, leaving 8 bases between the germline ends. The CDR3 nucleotides read TGTGCCTGGAGTGTAGGTCAGACCTACGAGCAGTACTTC. Its protein is CAWSVGQTYEQYF. Based on the CDR3 plus reference TRBV30 and TRBJ2-7, the full variable domain is SQTIHQWPATLVQPVGSPLSLECTVEGTSNPNLYWYRQAAGRGLQLLFYSVGIGQISSEVPQNLSASRPQDRQFILSSKKLLLSDSGFYLCAWSVGQTYEQYFGPGTRLTVT.